The T cell receptor beta chain described here comes from a study of T cells in tumors after PD-1 blockade. Overall study context: Patients had no prior checkpoint blockade, systemic immunosuppressants, or anti-cancer therapy within 4 weeks. During anti-PD-1 treatment, some patients continued daily vismodegib 150 mg.

Study-level points and caveats: Some novel exhausted tumor clones appeared in pre-treatment blood, suggesting peripheral recruitment.

This clone was detected once. As yet, its antigen is unknown. The CDR3 sequence is 19 residues long. Assay used: immunoSEQ multiplex PCR; TCRdb lists only in-frame clones, some missing. The repertoire holds 45,000 to 50,000 clones, with 65% to 85% as singletons. This specimen consisted of PBMCs, obtained before anti-PD-1 therapy. The sequence came from a human donor with advanced basal cell or squamous cell carcinoma (not recorded which). The chain has TRBV12-1 and TRBJ2-4; the D segment call TRBD1 is taken from the table without a DNA check. TRBV12-1 is tagged as a pseudogene. Here the CDR3 DNA reads TGTGCCAGCAGCTTTGTCACTTCGAAGACGGGACATGTTTTAAACATTCAGTACTTC. It yields the protein CASSFVTSKTGHVLNIQYF.